The 20 T cell receptor beta chains given below trace back to one sample, sequenced in a study of blood T cell repertoires in COVID-19. Sequencing used immunoSEQ multiplex PCR; TCRdb keeps in-frame clones, though not all of them. The sample contains over 70,000 clones, approximately 89% of which appear only once. Sequenced input: peripheral blood. The receptor set was obtained from a man older than 75 with acute or convalescent COVID-19.

V is TRBV19 and J is TRBJ1-4; D possibly corresponds to TRBD1 (6 bases). Looked up from germline, CDR1 is LNHDA and CDR2 is SQIVND (reference sequence). V dropped 6 bases and J dropped 7 bases, with 12 bases sitting between them. The CDR3 contains 13 residues. CDR3 nucleotide sequence: TGTGCCAGTAGAAAAACAGGGATTGAAAAACTGTTTTTT. Translation: CASRKTGIEKLFF.

This chain connects TRBV4-1 to TRBJ2-7, with 7 nucleotides matching TRBD1. The length of the CDR3 is 14 residues. Germline loops: CDR1 MGHRA, CDR2 YSYEKL. The J segment lost 2 bases and the V segment lost 5 bases, leaving 6 bases of the junction unmatched. CDR3 sequence (DNA): TGCGCCAGCAGCTACCGGGACAGAACCTACGAGCAGTACTTC. It specifies CASSYRDRTYEQYF.

This clone is a singleton in its sample. The chain couples TRBV3-1 (or the pseudogene TRBV3-2) to TRBJ1-1, with 7 bases that match TRBD1. The CDR3 is 14 amino acids. V gave up 7 bases and J gave up 1 base; unmatched junction bases: 6. Germline V lookup: CDR1 LGHDT, CDR2 YNNKEL (reference sequence). The CDR3 here is CASNRQGSNTEAFF. The CDR3 DNA reads as TGTGCCAGCAACAGACAGGGCTCGAACACTGAAGCTTTCTTT.

The chain couples TRBV5-1 to TRBJ2-7; TRBD1 agrees at 8 bases. The germline V gene has CDR1 SGHRS and CDR2 YFSETQ. The CDR3 contains 15 residues. V dropped 1 base and J dropped 0; count of bases not matched to a gene: 3. The CDR3 nucleotides are TGCGCCAGCAGCTTGCAAACAGGGGGCTCCTACGAGCAGTACTTC. Its translation: CASSLQTGGSYEQYF.

The chain has TRBV27 and TRBJ2-3; TRBD1 is a possible D gene (6 bases). V was trimmed by 6 bases and J by 1 base, leaving 11 bases between them. This CDR3 is 14 amino acids long. CDR1 MNHEY and CDR2 SMNVEV come from the germline V gene (reference sequence). The chain's CDR3 is CASSTGMGTDTQYF. The CDR3 coding sequence is TGTGCCAGCAGCACAGGGATGGGCACAGATACGCAGTATTTT.

The V call is TRBV28, the J call TRBJ1-6; a weak D match, TRBD1 (5 bases). Per germline, CDR1 MDHEN and CDR2 SYDVKM. Between the trimmed V and J ends, which lost 2 bases and 0 bases, there was a span of 14 bases. The CDR3 is 18 amino acids. The CDR3 sequence is CASSLSFRQSSYNSPLHF. In nucleotides, the CDR3 is TGTGCCAGCAGTTTAAGTTTTAGACAGAGCTCCTATAATTCACCCCTCCACTTT.

The chain has TRBV9 and TRBJ2-1; D call uncertain. Germline-derived CDR1 and CDR2 are SGDLS and YYNGEE. V shed 0 bases and J shed 4 bases, with 11 bases lying between them. CDR3 length equals 15 residues. In DNA, the CDR3 is TGTGCCAGCAGCGTAGATCTTTCCGGGTACAATGAGCAGTTCTTC. Protein product: CASSVDLSGYNEQFF. Filled out from reference TRBV9 and TRBJ2-1, the complete variable domain reads DSGVTQTPKHLITATGQRVTLRCSPRSGDLSVYWYQQSLDQGLQFLIQYYNGEERAKGNILERFSAQQFPDLHSELNLSSLELGDSALYFCASSVDLSGYNEQFFGPGTRLTVL.

CDR3 amino acids: CASSGGQTDTQYF. In DNA form, the CDR3 reads TGTGCCAGCAGCGGAGGACAGACAGATACGCAGTATTTT. V gene TRBV9 combines with J gene TRBJ2-3; maybe TRBD1 (6 bases). The CDR3 has 13 amino acids. With 3 bases removed from V and 3 bases from J, the gap between germline ends came to 8 bases. Germline CDR1 is SGDLS and CDR2 is YYNGEE.

This clone was counted a single time. The chain links TRBV7-2 to TRBJ2-5, with D possibly TRBD2 on 5 matching bases. This CDR3 is 13 amino acids long. Germline-derived CDR1 and CDR2 are SGHTA and FQGNSA. Trimming took 4 bases from V and 5 from J, leaving 11 bases between them. CDR3 DNA: TGTGCCAGCAGCTCCGCGCGGGCGGAGACCCAGTACTTC. It translates to CASSSARAETQYF.

This chain links TRBV6-5 with TRBJ1-1; D perhaps matches TRBD1 (6 bases). Trimming removed 6 bases from V and 9 bases from J, with 11 bases in between. Germline CDR1 and CDR2: MNHEY and SVGAGI. The CDR3 covers 11 residues. CDR3 in amino acids: CASRTGSQAFF. CDR3 sequence (DNA): TGTGCCAGCAGAACAGGGTCGCAAGCTTTCTTT.

The genes are TRBV5-1 and TRBJ1-4, with a weak D call TRBD1 (5 bases). The CDR3 contains 15 residues. Germline V gives CDR1 SGHRS, CDR2 YFSETQ. The V and J ends lost 0 bases and 7 bases respectively, with 13 bases between them. CDR3 amino acids: CASSLVGQGGEKLFF. CDR3 in DNA: TGCGCCAGCAGCTTGGTAGGGCAGGGTGGTGAAAAACTGTTTTTT. Together with reference TRBV5-1 and TRBJ1-4, the CDR3 gives the full variable domain: KAGVTQTPRYLIKTRGQQVTLSCSPISGHRSVSWYQQTPGQGLQFLFEYFSETQRNKGNFPGRFSGRQFSNSRSEMNVSTLELGDSALYLCASSLVGQGGEKLFFGSGTQLSVL.

The chain joins TRBV9 to TRBJ1-2; D might be TRBD1 (5 bases). V was trimmed by 5 bases and J by 2 bases, leaving 16 bases between them. CDR1 SGDLS and CDR2 YYNGEE come from the germline V gene. This CDR3 is 15 amino acids long. The CDR3 DNA is TGTGCCAGCAGTGTCCAGGGAGGTACAAACTATGGCTACACCTTC. This translates into CASSVQGGTNYGYTF.

The chain couples TRBV6-4 to TRBJ2-1; the D gene is possibly TRBD2 (5 bases). This CDR3 has 13 residues. CDR1 MRHNA and CDR2 SNTAGT come from the germline V gene. Trimming removed 5 bases from V and 5 bases from J, with 10 bases in between. CDR3 DNA: TGTGCCAGCAGTAGGGAGTTTAACAATGAGCAGTTCTTC. Its protein product is CASSREFNNEQFF.

This clone was observed once. J is TRBJ1-5 and V is TRBV19; 7 bases fit TRBD1. The J segment lost 4 bases and the V segment lost 5 bases, leaving 11 bases of the junction unmatched. The CDR3 contains 16 residues. Germline V lookup: CDR1 LNHDA, CDR2 SQIVND (reference sequence). CDR3 bases: TGTGCCAGTAGTCCCCGGGAGGGGGCACGGAATCAGCCCCAGCATTTT. Translation: CASSPREGARNQPQHF.

This rearrangement joins TRBV18 to TRBJ1-3; D remains ambiguous. This CDR3 contains 16 residues. Trimming took 2 bases from V and 0 from J, leaving 11 bases between them. The germline CDR1 and CDR2 sequences are KGHSH and LQKENI. Here the CDR3 reads CASSPFLRDSGNTIYF. In DNA form, the CDR3 reads TGTGCCAGCTCACCATTCTTACGGGACTCTGGAAACACCATATATTTT.

The chain is built from TRBV18 and TRBJ2-3, with 10 nucleotides matching TRBD1. This CDR3 has 15 residues. Losses at the gene ends were 9 bases for V and 3 bases for J; bases not matched to a gene: 9. Germline loops: CDR1 KGHSH, CDR2 LQKENI. The DNA for the CDR3 is TGTGCCAGTACTAGACAGGGGGCTTCTACAGATACGCAGTATTTT. Translating gives CASTRQGASTDTQYF.

This chain connects TRBV19 to TRBJ2-1; D may be TRBD1 (6 bases). The CDR3 sequence is 16 residues long. The V end was cut by 6 bases, the J end by 6 bases, with 21 bases between. Germline CDR1 and CDR2: LNHDA and SQIVND (reference sequence). CDR3 sequence reads: CASSTTGNVRGNEQFF. In nucleotides, the CDR3 is TGTGCCAGTAGCACAACAGGGAATGTTAGAGGCAATGAGCAGTTCTTC.

This clone was detected once. The chain combines TRBV3-1 (or the pseudogene TRBV3-2) with TRBJ1-4; D gene ambiguous. Germline assignment: CDR1 LGHDT and CDR2 YNNKEL (reference sequence). V lost 1 base to trimming and J lost 6 bases, with 15 bases between them. The CDR3 spans 16 residues. CDR3 DNA: TGTGCCAGCAGCCAAGCCGAGAGCCTTCAGGATGAAAAACTGTTTTTT. As protein: CASSQAESLQDEKLFF.

This sequence joins TRBV7-9 and TRBJ1-5; D gene uncertain. This CDR3 is built from 15 residues. Per germline, CDR1 SEHNR and CDR2 FQNEAQ (reference sequence). Trimming cost V 6 bases and J 0 bases, with 12 bases left between them. The CDR3 DNA is TGTGCCAGCAGTGAGGGATCCTATAGCAATCAGCCCCAGCATTTT. This gives the protein CASSEGSYSNQPQHF. Combining the CDR3 with reference TRBV7-9 and TRBJ1-5 gives the whole variable domain DTGVSQNPRHKITKRGQNVTFRCDPISEHNRLYWYRQTLGQGPEFLTYFQNEAQLEKSRLLSDRFSAERPKGSFSTLEIQRTEQGDSAMYLCASSEGSYSNQPQHFGDGTRLSIL.

The chain is built from TRBV2 and TRBJ2-7; TRBD1 aligns across 9 bases. The trim removed 7 bases at V and 2 bases at J, leaving 6 bases unmatched. CDR3 size: 14 residues. Germline V gene data show CDR1 as SNHLY and CDR2 as FYNNEI. The CDR3 here is CASNPGQGAYEQYF. The CDR3 nucleotides read TGTGCCAGCAATCCGGGACAGGGCGCCTACGAGCAGTACTTC.